These 28 T cell receptor beta chains were all obtained from the same sample, sequenced in a study of OX40 agonist ivuxolimab in advanced cancers. Method: immunoSEQ multiplex PCR; TCRdb's copy keeps in-frame clones and lacks some. Of over 40,000 clones in the sample, approximately 80% were seen once. The specimen was CD4+ or CD8+ T cells sorted from blood, collected in a trial of the OX40 agonist ivuxolimab. The receptors stem from an adult with an advanced solid tumor such as melanoma, head and neck, liver or kidney cancer.

The J gene is TRBJ1-1, the V gene TRBV6-6, with 7 bases lining up with TRBD1. The CDR3 contains 14 residues. The ends lost 7 bases at V and 0 bases at J; junction bases unmatched: 5. Looked up from germline, CDR1 is MNHNY and CDR2 is SVGAGI (reference sequence). This CDR3 reads CASIPGTVNTEAFF. The CDR3 bases are TGTGCCAGCATCCCTGGGACAGTGAACACTGAAGCTTTCTTT.

The chain couples TRBV19 to TRBJ2-1; the match to TRBD2 covers 7 bases. This CDR3 contains 13 residues. The germline V gene has CDR1 LNHDA and CDR2 SQIVND (reference sequence). Trimming removed 8 bases from V and 4 bases from J; junction bases left unmatched: 5. The DNA for the CDR3 is TGTGCCAGTTCGAGCGGGACTTACAATGAGCAGTTCTTC. Residues: CASSSGTYNEQFF. The whole variable domain, filled in from reference TRBV19 and TRBJ2-1, reads DGGITQSPKYLFRKEGQNVTLSCEQNLNHDAMYWYRQDPGQGLRLIYYSQIVNDFQKGDIAEGYSVSREKKESFPLTVTSAQKNPTAFYLCASSSGTYNEQFFGPGTRLTVL.

This clone was found once. The chain uses TRBV30 and TRBJ2-7; TRBD1 is a possible D gene (6 bases). V was shortened by 3 bases and J by 2 bases, with 14 bases between the two germline ends. Germline-derived CDR1 and CDR2 are GTSNPN and SVGIG (reference sequence). CDR3 size: 14 residues. CDR3 region: CAWRPGQRTYEQYF. The CDR3 nucleotides read TGTGCCTGGAGACCCGGACAGAGGACCTACGAGCAGTACTTC.

The rearrangement joins TRBV7-6 to TRBJ2-7; 12 bases are shared with TRBD2. The CDR3 has 14 residues. Germline loops: CDR1 SGHVS, CDR2 FNYEAQ. With V trimmed by 3 bases and J by 6 bases, 3 bases remained unmatched. The CDR3 sequence is CASSFGLAGLEQYF. CDR3 nucleotide sequence: TGTGCCAGCAGCTTTGGACTAGCGGGACTCGAGCAGTACTTC.

V and J are TRBV28 and TRBJ2-7; D unresolved. The CDR3 loop spans 13 amino acids. V was shortened by 5 bases and J by 4 bases, with 12 bases between the two germline ends. Germline V lookup: CDR1 MDHEN, CDR2 SYDVKM. In DNA form, the CDR3 reads TGTGCCAGCAGTGACCCGGTCCGTTACGAGCAGTACTTC. The encoded protein is CASSDPVRYEQYF. Filled out from reference TRBV28 and TRBJ2-7, the complete variable domain reads DVKVTQSSRYLVKRTGEKVFLECVQDMDHENMFWYRQDPGLGLRLIYFSYDVKMKEKGDIPEGYSVSREKKERFSLILESASTNQTSMYLCASSDPVRYEQYFGPGTRLTVT.

The CDR3 region has the DNA TGTGCCAGCAGCTTATCGTCTAGCAATGAGCAGTTCTTC. As protein: CASSLSSSNEQFF. The J gene is TRBJ2-1, the V gene TRBV13; D gene unclear. CDR1 and CDR2 from the germline V gene are PRHDT and FYEKMQ (reference sequence). The CDR3 extends over 13 amino acids. The V end was cut by 2 bases, the J end by 6 bases, with 8 bases between.

The V and J genes are TRBV2 and TRBJ2-5, with unresolved D. The germline V and J ends were trimmed by 7 bases and 2 bases, with 5 bases remaining between them. CDR1 and CDR2 (germline): SNHLY, FYNNEI. CDR3 length: 11 residues. The CDR3 DNA follows: TGTGCCAGCAACCAACAAGAGACCCAGTACTTC. It is translated as CASNQQETQYF.

This clone has only one observation. V and J are TRBV18 and TRBJ1-5; weak D call: TRBD1 (6 bases). The CDR3 spans 14 residues. Trimming took 4 bases from V and 3 from J, leaving 10 bases between them. CDR1 and CDR2 from the germline V gene are KGHSH and LQKENI. The CDR3 loop reads CASSLGQYNQPQHF. The CDR3 nucleotides read TGTGCCAGCTCACTAGGACAGTACAATCAGCCCCAGCATTTT.

The rearrangement joins TRBV6-5 to TRBJ2-1, with TRBD1 matching over 7 bases. Germline trimming cut 6 bases from V and 6 bases from J; bases unmatched to any gene: 5. Germline lookup yields CDR1 MNHEY and CDR2 SVGAGI. This CDR3 is 13 amino acids long. Here the CDR3 DNA reads TGTGCCAGCAGACCTACAGGGGTCAATGAGCAGTTCTTC. Amino acid sequence: CASRPTGVNEQFF.

CDR3 sequence: CASSGGQYDPRETQYF. CDR3 nucleotide sequence: TGTGCCAGCAGTGGAGGCCAATATGACCCTAGGGAGACCCAGTACTTC. The J gene is TRBJ2-5, the V gene TRBV6-1; D is uncertain. Germline CDR1 MNHNS, CDR2 SASEGT. V dropped 4 bases and J dropped 5 bases, with 20 bases sitting between them. This CDR3 is 16 amino acids long.

This chain links TRBV27 with TRBJ2-1, with D possibly matching TRBD2 (5 bases). Per germline, CDR1 MNHEY and CDR2 SMNVEV (reference sequence). With 6 bases removed from V and 6 bases from J, the gap between germline ends came to 12 bases. The CDR3 length is 13 residues. The CDR3 loop reads CASSEGVVNEQFF. DNA for the CDR3: TGTGCCAGCAGCGAGGGAGTAGTCAATGAGCAGTTCTTC.

The chain uses TRBV27 and TRBJ1-3; D call uncertain. V lost 6 bases to trimming and J lost 4 bases, with 10 bases between them. There are 13 residues in the CDR3. Germline CDR1 and CDR2: MNHEY and SMNVEV (reference sequence). DNA for the CDR3: TGTGCCAGCAGCCAGTTAACCGGAAACACCATATATTTT. It is translated as CASSQLTGNTIYF.

In its sample, this clone was seen once. The V gene is TRBV6-1, the J gene TRBJ2-7, with 10 bases that match TRBD1. The CDR3 contains 15 residues. CDR1 and CDR2 (germline): MNHNS, SASEGT. Unmatched junction bases numbered 9, after V lost 6 bases and J lost 4 bases. Written as DNA, the CDR3 is TGTGCCAGCAGCGGAGACAGGGGGCGCAGGTACGAGCAGTACTTC. It specifies CASSGDRGRRYEQYF.

The chain is built from TRBV30 and TRBJ2-7, with D maybe TRBD2 (5 bases). Looked up from germline, CDR1 is GTSNPN and CDR2 is SVGIG (reference sequence). Between the trimmed V and J ends, which lost 3 bases and 6 bases, there was a span of 9 bases. The CDR3 is made up of 11 amino acids. The CDR3 nucleotides read TGTGCCTGGAGCTGGGAGAGCGAGCAGTACTTC. Its translation: CAWSWESEQYF.

This clone occurred once. The rearrangement links TRBV5-4 to TRBJ1-4; tentatively, D is TRBD1 (6 bases). Germline CDR1 reads SGHNT; CDR2 reads YYREEE (reference sequence). V shed 3 bases and J shed 5 bases, with 11 bases lying between them. The CDR3 loop spans 14 amino acids. The CDR3 nucleotides read TGTGCCAGCAGCTCCGGGACACAGAATGAAAAACTGTTTTTT. This encodes CASSSGTQNEKLFF.

This clone was seen a single time. This chain links TRBV27 with TRBJ2-5; TRBD1 is a possible D gene (6 bases). The DNA end lines up better with TRBJ2-7; the J call may be wrong. Germline V CDR1 and CDR2: MNHEY, SMNVEV (reference sequence). There are 14 residues in the CDR3. The CDR3 loop reads CASSYGEGAYEQYF. Here the CDR3 DNA reads TGTGCCAGCAGTTACGGCGAGGGGGCCTACGAGCAGTACTTC.

The chain uses TRBV5-1 and TRBJ2-1; 7 bases agree with TRBD1. Germline V gene sequence: CDR1 SGHRS, CDR2 YFSETQ. CDR3 size: 16 residues. The trim removed 1 base at V and 3 bases at J, leaving 7 bases unmatched. CDR3: CASSLRGGSYYNEQFF. The CDR3 bases are TGCGCCAGCAGCTTGAGAGGGGGCAGTTACTACAATGAGCAGTTCTTC. The whole variable domain, filled in from reference TRBV5-1 and TRBJ2-1, reads KAGVTQTPRYLIKTRGQQVTLSCSPISGHRSVSWYQQTPGQGLQFLFEYFSETQRNKGNFPGRFSGRQFSNSRSEMNVSTLELGDSALYLCASSLRGGSYYNEQFFGPGTRLTVL.

J is TRBJ2-7 and V is TRBV11-3, with 7 bases matching TRBD1. CDR3 size: 15 residues. CDR1 and CDR2 (germline): SGHNT, YENEEA. V dropped 6 bases and J dropped 5; count of bases not matched to a gene: 13. DNA for the CDR3: TGTGCCAGCAGTTACAGACAGGGCTCTTTCGACGAGCAGTACTTC. It codes for CASSYRQGSFDEQYF. Complete variable domain (other parts from reference TRBV11-3 and TRBJ2-7): EAGVVQSPRYKIIEKKQPVAFWCNPISGHNTLYWYLQNLGQGPELLIRYENEEAVDDSQLPKDRFSAERLKGVDSTLKIQPAELGDSAVYLCASSYRQGSFDEQYFGPGTRLTVT.

The rearrangement links TRBV6-9 to TRBJ1-2; possible D gene TRBD1, 6 bases. Germline V CDR1 and CDR2: MNHGY, SVAAGI. V gave up 7 bases and J gave up 3 bases, with 12 bases separating them. The CDR3 totals 13 residues. CDR3 region: CASKNGQHYGYTF. The DNA for the CDR3 is TGTGCCAGCAAAAACGGACAGCACTATGGCTACACCTTC.

The chain is built from TRBV2 and TRBJ2-5; 8 nucleotides align to TRBD1. V gave up 7 bases and J gave up 5 bases; unmatched junction bases: 9. The CDR3 spans 14 residues. Germline V gives CDR1 SNHLY, CDR2 FYNNEI. CDR3 sequence (DNA): TGTGCCAGCAAGGGGCAGGGGGCAGGGGAGACCCAGTACTTC. Residues: CASKGQGAGETQYF.

This clone was found a few times. The chain uses TRBV5-1 and TRBJ2-1, with 10 bases lining up with TRBD2. In germline, CDR1 is SGHRS, CDR2 YFSETQ. Losses at the gene ends were 5 bases for V and 5 bases for J; bases not matched to a gene: 7. The length of the CDR3 is 15 residues. The CDR3 sequence is CASRVGTSVNNEQFF. Here the CDR3 DNA reads TGCGCCAGCAGAGTCGGGACTAGCGTTAACAATGAGCAGTTCTTC. The full variable domain, rest sourced from reference TRBV5-1 and TRBJ2-1, is KAGVTQTPRYLIKTRGQQVTLSCSPISGHRSVSWYQQTPGQGLQFLFEYFSETQRNKGNFPGRFSGRQFSNSRSEMNVSTLELGDSALYLCASRVGTSVNNEQFFGPGTRLTVL.

The chain is built from TRBV18 and TRBJ2-1; 11 bases line up with TRBD1. V shed 3 bases, J shed 7 bases, and the junction held 5 bases outside the gene matches. The CDR3 runs 15 residues. CDR1 is KGHSH and CDR2 is LQKENI in the germline V gene. The DNA of the CDR3 is TGTGCCAGCTCACCGGACAGGGGGCGCGGGAATGAGCAGTTCTTC. Protein product: CASSPDRGRGNEQFF. Full variable domain (remainder filled in from reference TRBV18 and TRBJ2-1): NAGVMQNPRHLVRRRGQEARLRCSPMKGHSHVYWYRQLPEEGLKFMVYLQKENIIDESGMPKERFSAEFPKEGPSILRIQQVVRGDSAAYFCASSPDRGRGNEQFFGPGTRLTVL.

V usage is TRBV18 and J usage is TRBJ1-2, with D unresolved. The length of the CDR3 is 13 residues. The V gene lost 3 bases and the J gene lost 5 bases, with 10 bases spanning the gap. Per the germline V gene, CDR1 is KGHSH and CDR2 is LQKENI. The CDR3 region is CASSPEREYGYTF. The CDR3, as DNA: TGTGCCAGCTCACCGGAAAGGGAGTATGGCTACACCTTC.

The chain links TRBV5-8 to TRBJ2-7, with D uncertain. The germline V and J ends were trimmed by 4 bases and 2 bases, with 10 bases remaining between them. The CDR3 has 13 residues. Per the germline V gene, CDR1 is SGHTS and CDR2 is YDEGEE. CDR3 coding DNA: TGTGCCAGCAGCGAAGACGGAGCCTACGAGCAGTACTTC. Residues: CASSEDGAYEQYF. Looking up the rest from reference TRBV5-8 and TRBJ2-7 gives the full variable domain: EAGVTQSPTHLIKTRGQQATLRCSPISGHTSVYWYQQALGLGLQFLLWYDEGEERNRGNFPPRFSGRQFPNYSSELNVNALELEDSALYLCASSEDGAYEQYFGPGTRLTVT.

The gene calls are TRBV7-2 and TRBJ1-1, with a possible D match to TRBD1 (5 bases). Per the germline V gene, CDR1 is SGHTA and CDR2 is FQGNSA. The CDR3 length is 17 residues. V was pared by 1 base and J by 4 bases, with 19 bases between. The CDR3 DNA follows: TGTGCCAGCAGCTTAGGGGGAAGGTGGCAGGGTGGCACTGAAGCTTTCTTT. Translation: CASSLGGRWQGGTEAFF.

This clone has only a few counts. The chain has TRBV30 and TRBJ1-5; D is uncertain. The CDR3 sequence is 12 residues long. Trimming removed 0 bases at V and 6 bases at J, with 6 bases between. The germline V gene encodes CDR1 GTSNPN and CDR2 SVGIG (reference sequence). As DNA, the CDR3 is TGTGCCTGGAGTGTACTTAGTCAGCCCCAGCATTTT. This sequence encodes CAWSVLSQPQHF. The full variable domain, its missing parts supplied by reference TRBV30 and TRBJ1-5, is SQTIHQWPATLVQPVGSPLSLECTVEGTSNPNLYWYRQAAGRGLQLLFYSVGIGQISSEVPQNLSASRPQDRQFILSSKKLLLSDSGFYLCAWSVLSQPQHFGDGTRLSIL.

This chain joins TRBV19 and TRBJ2-2; tentatively, D is TRBD2 (6 bases). CDR1 and CDR2 from the germline V gene are LNHDA and SQIVND (reference sequence). This CDR3 has 16 amino acids. Trimming took off 3 bases at V and 4 bases at J, with 15 bases between the two ends. CDR3 DNA sequence: TGTGCCAGTAGTATGCTCGAGCGGGCCTTCACCGGGGAGCTGTTTTTT. As protein: CASSMLERAFTGELFF.

A few counts support this clone. DNA for the CDR3: TGTGCCAGTAGTATGCAAGGGGCCATGAACACTGAAGCTTTCTTT. Translation gives CASSMQGAMNTEAFF. The chain recombines TRBV19 with TRBJ1-1; tentatively, D is TRBD1 (5 bases). CDR1 is LNHDA and CDR2 is SQIVND in the germline V gene (reference sequence). The length of the CDR3 is 15 residues. V gave up 3 bases and J gave up 0 bases, with 11 bases separating them.